These T cell receptor beta chains were read from a single sample in a study of T cell changes during pregnancy in multiple sclerosis. Profiling relied on immunoSEQ multiplex PCR, and the TCRdb table lists in-frame clones only, not all of them. Among more than 65,000 clones, just under 95% were seen once, and the ten largest hold 1%. The source was peripheral blood, collected in the first trimester of pregnancy. These receptors came from a female donor with multiple sclerosis, enrolled in a pregnancy study. CDR3s include the opening cysteine and the closing phenylalanine or tryptophan. D genes are given only for firm matches. Size is omitted from some rows. Given values are once, few, many or a class for expanded clones.

D gene	V gene	clone size	J gene	CDR3 DNA	CDR3 protein
TRBD1	TRBV18	once	TRBJ1-1	TGTGCCAGCTCACCCGAGGGGGCGAGCCAGGGCACTGAAGCTTTCTTT	CASSPEGASQGTEAFF
TRBD1	TRBV4-3	NA	TRBJ1-1	TGCGCCAGCAGCCAAGTCCTCTCTTGGACAGGAGAGGGCACTGAAGCTTTCTTT	CASSQVLSWTGEGTEAFF
TRBD2	TRBV19	NA	TRBJ2-3	TGTGCCAGTAGTATTAATCTAGCGGGGGGCCGGGGAGATACGCAGTATTTT	CASSINLAGGRGDTQYF
NA	TRBV5-4	NA	TRBJ2-7	TGTGCCAGCAGCTTGGGCCCAGGGGCGGGCGAGCAGTACTTC	CASSLGPGAGEQYF
TRBD2	TRBV11-1	once	TRBJ2-1	TGTGCCAGCACACAAAGACTAGCGGCAGCACCGGAAAATGAGCAGTTCTTC	CASTQRLAAAPENEQFF
NA	TRBV7-8	NA	TRBJ1-6	TGTGCCAGCAGCTTAGACCGTGACAGGAGCTCCTATAATTCACCCCTCCACTTT	CASSLDRDRSSYNSPLHF
TRBD2	TRBV5-4	NA	TRBJ2-3	TGTGCCAGCAGCTTGGACGGGGGGGGCCGGGATACGCAGTATTTT	CASSLDGGGRDTQYF
TRBD1	TRBV6-5	NA	TRBJ2-1	TGTGCCAGCAGTTACTTCCCAGGGGGCGCTTACAATGAGCAGTTCTTC	CASSYFPGGAYNEQFF
NA	TRBV18	NA	TRBJ2-7	TGTGCCAGCTCACAGGAGTGGGAGGCTCCCTACGAGCAGTACTTC	CASSQEWEAPYEQYF
NA	TRBV19	few	TRBJ1-6	TGTGCCAGTGAGAGGGGGAATTCACCCCTCCACTTT	CASERGNSPLHF
NA	TRBV10-3	NA	TRBJ1-2	TGTGCCATCAGTGAGACAGGGCAGGACTATGGCTACACCTTC	CAISETGQDYGYTF
TRBD1	TRBV19	NA	TRBJ1-5	TGTGCCAGTAGTTCAATTCCACCGGGACAGGGTAATCAGCCCCAGCATTTT	CASSSIPPGQGNQPQHF
TRBD1	TRBV10-3	NA	TRBJ1-1	TGTGCCATACAGGGGGCCAACACAGGGAGGAACACTGAAGCTTTCTTT	CAIQGANTGRNTEAFF
TRBD1	TRBV29-1	NA	TRBJ2-1	TGCAGCGTTGGGGACAGGGGGCCCTACAATGAGCAGTTCTTC	CSVGDRGPYNEQFF
TRBD2	TRBV10-1	NA	TRBJ2-2	TGCGCCAGCAGTGGGGCGGGAGTAAACACCGGGGAGCTGTTTTTT	CASSGAGVNTGELFF
NA	TRBV14	NA	TRBJ1-4	TGTGCCAGCAGCCAGTGGGGCAGCAAAAATGAAAAACTGTTTTTT	CASSQWGSKNEKLFF
TRBD1	TRBV9	NA	TRBJ1-1	TGTGCCAGCAGCGCCGCGGACAGGGGGCATAATTCTGAAGCTTTCTTT	CASSAADRGHNSEAFF